Following are 14 T cell receptor beta chains from one sample sequenced in a study of blood T cell repertoires in COVID-19. Measured with immunoSEQ multiplex PCR; TCRdb has only the in-frame clones, and not every one. The sample includes some 240,000 clones, 80% to 90% seen only once; the top ten take roughly 8%. Source material: peripheral blood. All receptors come from a woman aged 80 or over with COVID-19, enrolled during active disease.

The CDR3 bases are TGCAGCGTTGATGGCCAGGGGGGCTATGGCTACACCTTC. Its translation: CSVDGQGGYGYTF. The chain joins TRBV29-1 to TRBJ1-2, with 7 positions matching TRBD1. Germline CDR1 SQVTM, CDR2 ANQGSEA. The trim removed 3 bases at V and 4 bases at J, leaving 5 bases unmatched. The CDR3 is made up of 13 amino acids.

V is TRBV28 and J is TRBJ2-7, with TRBD2 as a possible D gene (7 bases). Germline assignment: CDR1 MDHEN and CDR2 SYDVKM. The CDR3 contains 15 residues. Trimming took off 7 bases at V and 2 bases at J, with 18 bases between the two ends. Here the CDR3 DNA reads TGTGCCAGCACCCTAGGGGGGGGTGGGACCTACGAGCAGTACTTC. It translates to CASTLGGGGTYEQYF.

V gene TRBV19 combines with J gene TRBJ1-3, with D possibly matching TRBD1 (5 bases). The CDR3 runs 14 residues. The germline V gene encodes CDR1 LNHDA and CDR2 SQIVND (reference sequence). Deletions cut 7 bases from V and 3 bases from J, with 13 bases between. CDR3 sequence: CASNAKGLGNTIYF. CDR3 nucleotides: TGTGCCAGTAATGCCAAGGGGCTTGGAAACACCATATATTTT.

V gene TRBV18 combines with J gene TRBJ2-7; D might be TRBD2 (6 bases). Germline V gene data show CDR1 as KGHSH and CDR2 as LQKENI. This CDR3 region has 13 residues. Trimming cost V 6 bases and J 2 bases, with 11 bases left between them. CDR3 sequence (DNA): TGTGCCAGCTCGTCCGGGAGTACCTACGAGCAGTACTTC. Its translation: CASSSGSTYEQYF.

The V and J genes are TRBV27 and TRBJ1-1; 7 bases match TRBD1. CDR1 is MNHEY, CDR2 SMNVEV, per germline (reference sequence). The CDR3 covers 15 residues. J was trimmed by 1 base and V by 4 bases; bases with no gene match: 6. The CDR3, as DNA: TGTGCCAGCAGTTCGTGGGACAGACGGAACACTGAAGCTTTCTTT. This translates into CASSSWDRRNTEAFF.

The sample holds one count of this clone. This chain links TRBV5-1 with TRBJ1-1; tentatively, D is TRBD1 (6 bases). CDR1 SGHRS and CDR2 YFSETQ come from the germline V gene. This CDR3 has 14 amino acids. The ends were cut back, 0 bases at V and 11 bases at J, with 17 bases in the middle. The CDR3 here is CASSLEDRVVTAFF. CDR3 nucleotide sequence: TGCGCCAGCAGCTTGGAGGACAGAGTCGTTACGGCTTTCTTT.

V and J are TRBV10-3 and TRBJ2-5, with 14 bases aligning to TRBD2. CDR1 ENHRY and CDR2 SYGVKD come from the germline V gene. J lost 1 base, V lost 2 bases, and 3 bases had no gene match. The CDR3 loop spans 17 amino acids. CDR3 in DNA: TGTGCCATCAGTGAGGGGACTAGCGGGGGAAGCCAAGAGACCCAGTACTTC. It encodes CAISEGTSGGSQETQYF.

V gene TRBV6-5 combines with J gene TRBJ2-7; 7 nucleotides align to TRBD2. CDR3 length: 14 residues. J gave up 6 bases and V 7 bases, and 12 bases lay outside the gene matches. Per germline, CDR1 MNHEY and CDR2 SVGAGI. This CDR3 reads CASTSVGEGGEQYF. In DNA form, the CDR3 reads TGTGCCAGCACCTCAGTTGGGGAGGGCGGCGAGCAGTACTTC.

The chain employs TRBV15 and TRBJ1-5, with a possible D match to TRBD1 (6 bases). This CDR3 spans 15 amino acids. The germline V gene encodes CDR1 LNHNV and CDR2 YYDKDF (reference sequence). V was shortened by 1 base and J by 6 bases, with 13 bases between the two germline ends. CDR3 bases: TGTGCCACCAGCAGAGGTTCAGGGGCGGGTCAGCCCCAGCATTTT. Residues: CATSRGSGAGQPQHF. Using reference TRBV15 and TRBJ1-5 for the parts outside the CDR3, the full variable domain is DAMVIQNPRYQVTQFGKPVTLSCSQTLNHNVMYWYQQKSSQAPKLLFHYYDKDFNNEADTPDNFQSRRPNTSFCFLDIRSPGLGDTAMYLCATSRGSGAGQPQHFGDGTRLSIL.

The V and J genes are TRBV5-4 and TRBJ2-5; D is unresolved. The CDR3 spans 14 residues. V shed 3 bases and J shed 0 bases, with 9 bases lying between them. Germline CDR1 and CDR2: SGHNT and YYREEE (reference sequence). CDR3 in DNA: TGTGCCAGCAGCTCTGCTACGTACCAAGAGACCCAGTACTTC. This encodes CASSSATYQETQYF.

This clone showed up just once. The rearrangement joins TRBV5-6 to TRBJ1-2, with TRBD1 identical over 8 bases. The CDR3 is 13 residues long. The V and J ends lost 4 bases and 4 bases, in that order; junction bases with no gene match: 3. CDR1 is SGHDT, CDR2 YYEEEE, per germline. The CDR3 protein is CASSLGQVYGYTF. The CDR3 DNA reads as TGTGCCAGCAGCCTGGGACAGGTCTATGGCTACACCTTC.

CDR3 sequence reads: CASSALQGSHGANVLTF. In DNA, the CDR3 is TGTGCCAGCAGTGCCCTACAGGGATCACATGGGGCCAACGTCCTGACTTTC. The V call is TRBV6-1, the J call TRBJ2-6; a possible D gene is TRBD1 (6 bases). The CDR3 length is 17 residues. V was shortened by 4 bases and J by 3 bases, with 16 bases between the two germline ends. Germline loops: CDR1 MNHNS, CDR2 SASEGT.

This sequence joins TRBV15 and TRBJ1-4; tentatively, D is TRBD1 (6 bases). The CDR3 consists of 15 residues. Trimming took 2 bases from V and 5 from J, leaving 12 bases between them. CDR1 LNHNV and CDR2 YYDKDF come from the germline V gene (reference sequence). The CDR3 nucleotides read TGTGCCACCAGCAGACATATCGGACAGAATGAAAAACTGTTTTTT. Protein product: CATSRHIGQNEKLFF. The full variable domain, completed using reference TRBV15 and TRBJ1-4, is DAMVIQNPRYQVTQFGKPVTLSCSQTLNHNVMYWYQQKSSQAPKLLFHYYDKDFNNEADTPDNFQSRRPNTSFCFLDIRSPGLGDTAMYLCATSRHIGQNEKLFFGSGTQLSVL.

The chain uses TRBV28 and TRBJ2-1; 8 nucleotides match TRBD2. Germline V gene data show CDR1 as MDHEN and CDR2 as SYDVKM. The CDR3 is made up of 14 amino acids. The junction had 5 bases not matched to a gene; V was cut back by 4 bases and J by 6 bases. The CDR3: CASSSGGLANEQFF. Here the CDR3 DNA reads TGTGCCAGCAGTTCCGGCGGACTAGCCAATGAGCAGTTCTTC.